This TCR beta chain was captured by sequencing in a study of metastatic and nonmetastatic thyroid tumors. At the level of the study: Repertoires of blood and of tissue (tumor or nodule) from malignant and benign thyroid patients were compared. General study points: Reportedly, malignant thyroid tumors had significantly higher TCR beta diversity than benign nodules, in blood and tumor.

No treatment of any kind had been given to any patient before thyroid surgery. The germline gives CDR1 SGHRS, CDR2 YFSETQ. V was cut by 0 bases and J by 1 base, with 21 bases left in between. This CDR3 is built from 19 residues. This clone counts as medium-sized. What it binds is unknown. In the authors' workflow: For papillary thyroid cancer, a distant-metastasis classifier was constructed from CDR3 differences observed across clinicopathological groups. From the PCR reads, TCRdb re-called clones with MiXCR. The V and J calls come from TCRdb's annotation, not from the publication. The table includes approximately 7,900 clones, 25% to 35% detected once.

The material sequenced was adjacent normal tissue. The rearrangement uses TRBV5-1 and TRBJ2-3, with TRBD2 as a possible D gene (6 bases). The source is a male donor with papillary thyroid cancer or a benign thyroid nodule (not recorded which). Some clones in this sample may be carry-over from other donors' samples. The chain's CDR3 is CASSLDRDRGVLRTDTQYF. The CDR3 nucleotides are TGCGCCAGCAGCTTGGATCGCGACCGCGGGGTCTTACGCACAGATACGCAGTATTTT.